This T cell receptor beta chain was identified during a study of CD4 T cells in relation to SARS-CoV-2 and coronaviruses. The overall study: ViraFEST: roughly ten-day antigen culture of PBMCs, then TCR beta CDR3 sequencing. The negative reference was HIV-1 Nef peptide pool or peptide-free culture.

A word on this clone: Antigen specificity is unknown.

Study-wide findings and caveats: Compared with monoreactive clones, crossreactive clones showed significantly weaker SARS-CoV-2 expansion.

TCRdb's copy holds only in-frame clones and misses some; the assay was immunoSEQ multiplex PCR. This table holds 15,000 to 20,000 clones, roughly 74% found once. CD4+ T cells from unexposed donors were obtained before the COVID-19 pandemic (2011-2018). CD4+ T cells were isolated from the cells after about 11 days of culture. Testing used SARS-CoV-2 S/N and four cold-coronavirus spikes on unexposed-donor CD4+ T cells, cells permitting. V shed 8 bases, J shed 1 base, and the junction held 7 bases outside the gene matches. There are 14 residues in the CDR3. CDR1 SNHLY and CDR2 FYNNEI come from the germline V gene.

This sequence was found in a human donor in good health. The J gene is TRBJ2-7, the V gene TRBV2; TRBD2 aligns across 8 bases. Material: CD4+ T cells from PBMCs, cultured in vitro. The CDR3 is CASALAGFSYEQYF. The CDR3, as DNA: TGTGCCAGCGCTCTAGCGGGTTTTTCCTACGAGCAGTACTTC.